The source of this T cell receptor (beta chain) is a study of regulatory T cells in long-lasting Graves disease. The overall study: Antithyroid drug intake by newly diagnosed Graves' patients had lasted under 3 months. Study-wide results and caveats: Persistent cases favored TRBV28, TRBJ1-2 and TRBJ2-5.

Deletions cut 5 bases from V and 1 base from J, with 8 bases between. CDR3 length equals 13 residues. Germline CDR1 reads LGHDT; CDR2 reads YNNKEL (reference sequence). Specified time point: newly diagnosed GD, antithyroid drugs for less than 3 months. PBMC-derived RNA was used for the TCR library. An endocrinology department in Xi'an, China, supplied the patients. This clonotype was seen at least ten times. Its antigen is not identified. iRepertoire HTBI primers and Arm-PCR of CDR3 regions built TCR beta libraries. TCRdb analysed the multiplex PCR reads with MiXCR anew, one entry per CDR3 protein. The sample carries around 480,000 distinct CDR3 sequences, around 16% recorded once. This sample also appeared in a second study, on T cells in Graves' hyperthyroidism and ophthalmopathy.

Material: peripheral blood mononuclear cells (PBMCs), obtained at new diagnosis, from a patient treated with antithyroid drugs. This chain connects TRBV3-1 to TRBJ1-1; no clear D. The origin of this receptor is a woman aged 35 to 60 with Graves disease. The CDR3 loop is CASSAGPNTEAFF. In DNA form, the CDR3 reads TGTGCCAGCAGCGCCGGCCCGAACACTGAAGCTTTCTTT. The full variable domain, with the rest looked up from reference TRBV3-1 and TRBJ1-1, is DTAVSQTPKYLVTQMGNDKSIKCEQNLGHDTMYWYKQDSKKFLKIMFSYNNKELIINETVPNRFSPKSPDKAHLNLHINSLELGDSAVYFCASSAGPNTEAFFGQGTRLTVV.